The 18 T cell receptor beta chains presented below share a single source sample, sequenced in a study of blood T cells in healthy people across ages. The use of a sample-barcoded 5' primer and a J-beta primer mix characterized a second PCR of 7 to 11 cycles. TCRdb fed the 5' RACE reads into MiXCR, producing one record per CDR3 protein. The sample contains about 570,000 distinct CDR3 sequences, about 25% of which appear only once. A further study also used this sample, focusing on T cells of mothers and their children.

Sequencing input: blood. These receptor sequences come from a boy aged 2 to 9 in good health.

The table lists this clonotype with a few counts. The V and J genes are TRBV29-1 and TRBJ2-5; weak D call: TRBD1 (6 bases). The CDR3 runs 13 residues. Per the germline V gene, CDR1 is SQVTM and CDR2 is ANQGSEA. Trimming removed 4 bases at V and 4 bases at J, with 13 bases between. This chain's CDR3 is CSVGGQVPETQYF. The CDR3 region has the DNA TGCAGCGTTGGGGGGCAGGTCCCAGAGACCCAGTACTTC.

In this sample, this clonotype turned up a few times. The gene calls are TRBV11-2 and TRBJ2-7, with 10 positions matching TRBD1. J gave up 12 bases and V 4 bases, and 9 bases lay outside the gene matches. Germline CDR1 and CDR2: SGHAT and FQNNGV. The CDR3 has 13 residues. The CDR3 coding sequence is TGTGCCAGCAGCTCCTCCGACAGGGGGCGTGTGTACTTC. Protein sequence: CASSSSDRGRVYF.

This rearrangement joins TRBV7-9 to TRBJ1-4; D is undetermined. The CDR3 has 12 residues. The germline CDR1 and CDR2 sequences are SEHNR and FQNEAQ (reference sequence). V was cut by 2 bases and J by 6 bases, with 4 bases left in between. The CDR3 DNA follows: TGTGCCAGCAGCTTATCCTATGAAAAACTGTTTTTT. Translating gives CASSLSYEKLFF.

Only a few counts were recorded for this clonotype. The rearrangement uses TRBV7-9 and TRBJ2-3; D possibly corresponds to TRBD2 (6 bases). CDR1 is SEHNR and CDR2 is FQNEAQ in the germline V gene (reference sequence). This CDR3 spans 15 amino acids. V was pared by 5 bases and J by 0 bases, with 12 bases between. CDR3 coding DNA: TGTGCCAGCAGCCGTTTGGGGACTAGCACAGATACGCAGTATTTT. It yields the protein CASSRLGTSTDTQYF.

The rearrangement links TRBV24-1 to TRBJ2-1; 8 bases are shared with TRBD2. This CDR3 region has 19 residues. V lost 2 bases, J lost 3 bases, and 14 bases stayed unmatched. Germline CDR1 KGHDR, CDR2 SFDVKD. CDR3 residues: CATSDSPPQERGCYNEQFF. In DNA form, the CDR3 reads TGTGCCACCAGTGATTCTCCCCCTCAAGAGCGGGGGTGCTACAATGAGCAGTTCTTC.

The V and J genes are TRBV20-1 and TRBJ1-1; D is uncertain. The germline V gene encodes CDR1 DFQATT and CDR2 SNEGSKA (reference sequence). Trimming took off 1 base at V and 1 base at J, with 7 bases between the two ends. This CDR3 is 13 amino acids long. CDR3 nucleotides: TGCAGTGCTAGAGGTTATGAGAACACTGAAGCTTTCTTT. This codes for CSARGYENTEAFF.

The chain combines TRBV5-1 with TRBJ2-1; 12 nucleotides line up with TRBD2. Germline V gives CDR1 SGHRS, CDR2 YFSETQ. The CDR3 runs to 18 residues. V dropped 0 bases and J dropped 0; count of bases not matched to a gene: 4. The CDR3 DNA is TGCGCCAGCAGCTTGGGGCTAGCGGGAGGGAACTCCTACAATGAGCAGTTCTTC. Translated: CASSLGLAGGNSYNEQFF.

This clonotype was seen many times. The chain couples TRBV27 to TRBJ1-5, with D possibly TRBD1 on 5 matching bases. The germline CDR1 and CDR2 sequences are MNHEY and SMNVEV (reference sequence). This CDR3 spans 13 amino acids. Trimming took off 5 bases at V and 3 bases at J, with 8 bases between the two ends. The CDR3 sequence is CASSQGYNQPQHF. CDR3 DNA sequence: TGTGCCAGCAGTCAGGGCTACAATCAGCCCCAGCATTTT.

The gene calls are TRBV9 and TRBJ2-1; maybe TRBD2 (7 bases). The CDR3 contains 17 residues. Germline V gene data show CDR1 as SGDLS and CDR2 as YYNGEE. V was pared by 0 bases and J by 0 bases, with 13 bases between. CDR3 sequence reads: CASSVEGGLNSYNEQFF. Written as DNA, the CDR3 is TGTGCCAGCAGCGTAGAGGGGGGACTAAACTCCTACAATGAGCAGTTCTTC.

As concerns this clonotype: A much larger clone differs from this one at a single base, so this may be a read error. The V call is TRBV6-6, the J call TRBJ2-1; 7 nucleotides align to TRBD2. There are 15 residues in the CDR3. Germline lookup yields CDR1 MNHNY and CDR2 SVGAGI (reference sequence). The CDR3 region has the DNA TGTGCCAGCAGTTACGGGGGAGGGCCCTCGGAGGAGCTGTTCTTC. It yields the protein CASSYGGGPSEELFF.

The chain joins TRBV11-2 to TRBJ2-4; the D gene is possibly TRBD1 (5 bases). The CDR3 is 14 amino acids. Per the germline V gene, CDR1 is SGHAT and CDR2 is FQNNGV. V lost 5 bases to trimming and J lost 6 bases, with 14 bases between them. The CDR3 DNA follows: TGTGCCAGCAGCACTCGACAGCACGGAAACATTCAGTACTTC. It specifies CASSTRQHGNIQYF.

This clonotype was seen more than once but under ten times. The chain employs TRBV6-6 and TRBJ2-5; D uncertain. Trimming pared 6 bases from V and 5 bases from J, leaving 10 bases between. The CDR3 spans 12 residues. The V gene's germline CDR1 is MNHNY and CDR2 SVGAGI (reference sequence). Written as DNA, the CDR3 is TGTGCCAGCAGGACAACCTCGGAGACCCAGTACTTC. This sequence encodes CASRTTSETQYF.

The rearrangement uses TRBV6-2 or TRBV6-3 and TRBJ2-3; no firm D call. The V gene's germline CDR1 is MNHEY and CDR2 SVGEGT. The length of the CDR3 is 13 residues. Deletions cut 6 bases from V and 9 bases from J, with 16 bases between. The CDR3 nucleotides are TGTGCCAGCAGGACAACCTCCAGGCTGACGCAGTATTTT. It specifies CASRTTSRLTQYF.

As to this clonotype: One junction end disagrees with the germline gene, perhaps due to a read error. This rearrangement joins TRBV5-1 to TRBJ1-2; 7 nucleotides match TRBD1. Germline-derived CDR1 and CDR2 are SGHRS and YFSETQ. The CDR3 totals 15 residues. The CDR3 DNA is TGCGCCAGCAGCTTGTCCCGACAGGGAGGGTATGGCTGCACCTTC. It specifies CASSLSRQGGYGCTF.

This chain links TRBV10-3 with TRBJ2-3, with 7 positions matching TRBD1. The CDR3 runs to 13 residues. In germline, CDR1 is ENHRY, CDR2 SYGVKD. Unmatched junction bases numbered 3, after V lost 5 bases and J lost 4 bases. In DNA form, the CDR3 reads TGTGCCATCAGTCGACAGGGACCAGATACGCAGTATTTT. Translation: CAISRQGPDTQYF.

The chain links TRBV2 to TRBJ2-1; D may be TRBD1 or TRBD2 (5 bases each). V lost 3 bases to trimming and J lost 8 bases, with 17 bases between them. The CDR3 consists of 15 residues. The germline V gene encodes CDR1 SNHLY and CDR2 FYNNEI. As DNA, the CDR3 is TGTGCCAGCAGTGACCCGGGGCTCGGGGTGGATGAGCAGTTCTTC. Its protein is CASSDPGLGVDEQFF.

V is TRBV10-2 and J is TRBJ1-2, with D maybe TRBD1 (5 bases). V shed 2 bases and J shed 2 bases, with 12 bases lying between them. The CDR3 spans 15 residues. Germline V gene data show CDR1 as WSHSY and CDR2 as SAAADI. CDR3 sequence: CASSETGHLNYGYTF. The DNA for the CDR3 is TGCGCCAGCAGTGAGACTGGACACCTAAACTATGGCTACACCTTC.

As concerns this clonotype: A read error may account for a junction end that differs from germline. The CDR3 region has the DNA TGCGCCAGCAGTCCGGGGAGGACTAGCGGGGATGTAGATACGCAGTATTTT. Translating gives CASSPGRTSGDVDTQYF. The chain carries TRBV7-3 and TRBJ2-3, with TRBD2 matching over 12 bases. CDR1 SGHTA and CDR2 FQGTGA come from the germline V gene. The CDR3 is 17 amino acids.